The sequence of this T cell receptor (beta chain) was determined in a study of immune evolution from preneoplasia to lung adenocarcinoma. Study results and caveats: Normal lung had the highest top T cell clone frequencies. Later-stage lesions appeared to have more T cells, more diversity, less clonality. KRAS-mutant nodules had the highest T cell clonality.

Losses at the gene ends were 1 base for V and 0 bases for J; bases not matched to a gene: 6. The CDR3 has 16 amino acids. From germline, CDR1 is SGHTS and CDR2 YDEGEE. Only one count was recorded for this clone. Its antigen is not identified. Generated by immunoSEQ multiplex PCR, the TCRdb table keeps only in-frame clones and is missing some. The sample gives approximately 4,900 clones, 76% of which show up once; around 11% is in the top ten. The origin of this receptor is a person aged 60-80 years with lung adenocarcinoma. The sequencing input was FFPE minimally invasive lung adenocarcinoma tissue. The rearrangement uses TRBV5-8 and TRBJ1-2; 7 nucleotides agree with TRBD1. The CDR3 nucleotides are TGTGCCAGCAGCTTGAACCAGGGGGAAGCTAACTATGGCTACACCTTC. This translates into CASSLNQGEANYGYTF. Using reference TRBV5-8 and TRBJ1-2 for the parts outside the CDR3, the full variable domain is EAGVTQSPTHLIKTRGQQATLRCSPISGHTSVYWYQQALGLGLQFLLWYDEGEERNRGNFPPRFSGRQFPNYSSELNVNALELEDSALYLCASSLNQGEANYGYTFGSGTRLTVV.